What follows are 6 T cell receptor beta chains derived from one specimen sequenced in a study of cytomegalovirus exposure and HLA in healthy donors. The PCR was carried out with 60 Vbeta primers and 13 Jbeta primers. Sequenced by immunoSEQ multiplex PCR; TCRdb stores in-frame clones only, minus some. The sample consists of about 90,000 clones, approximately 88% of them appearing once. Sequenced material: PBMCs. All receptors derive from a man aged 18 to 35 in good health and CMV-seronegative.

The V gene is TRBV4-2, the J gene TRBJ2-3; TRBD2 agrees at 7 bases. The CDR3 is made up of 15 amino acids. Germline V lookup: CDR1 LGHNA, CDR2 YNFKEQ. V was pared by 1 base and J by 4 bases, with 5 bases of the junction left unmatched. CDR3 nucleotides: TGTGCCAGCAGCCAAGGGGTGGGGGGGGCAGATACGCAGTATTTT. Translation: CASSQGVGGADTQYF.

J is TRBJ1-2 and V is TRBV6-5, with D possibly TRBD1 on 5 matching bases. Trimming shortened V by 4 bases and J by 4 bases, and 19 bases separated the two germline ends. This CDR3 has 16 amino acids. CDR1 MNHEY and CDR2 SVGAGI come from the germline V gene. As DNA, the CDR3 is TGTGCCAGCAGTTCTCTGAGGAGGGGCTCGGCCTATGGCTACACCTTC. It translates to CASSSLRRGSAYGYTF.

The CDR3, as DNA: TGCGCCAGCAGCCAAGATCCCAGCGGGAGGTTCGAGCAGTACTTC. Its protein is CASSQDPSGRFEQYF. The J gene is TRBJ2-7, the V gene TRBV4-1; 9 nucleotides align to TRBD2. Germline CDR1 and CDR2: MGHRA and YSYEKL. The CDR3 contains 15 residues. Trimming at V came to 0 bases and at J to 6 bases, leaving 6 bases not matched to a gene.

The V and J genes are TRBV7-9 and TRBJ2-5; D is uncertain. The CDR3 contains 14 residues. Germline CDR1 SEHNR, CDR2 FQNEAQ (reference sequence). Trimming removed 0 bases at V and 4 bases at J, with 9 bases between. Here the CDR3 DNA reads TGTGCCAGCAGCTTAGCTCAGTTATCAGAGACCCAGTACTTC. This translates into CASSLAQLSETQYF.

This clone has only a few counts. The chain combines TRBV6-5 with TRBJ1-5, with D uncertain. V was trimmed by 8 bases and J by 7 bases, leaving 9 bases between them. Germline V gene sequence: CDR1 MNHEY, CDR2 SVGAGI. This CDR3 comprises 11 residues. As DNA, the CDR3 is TGTGCCAGCTGCGTATCACAGCCCCAGCATTTT. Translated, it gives CASCVSQPQHF.

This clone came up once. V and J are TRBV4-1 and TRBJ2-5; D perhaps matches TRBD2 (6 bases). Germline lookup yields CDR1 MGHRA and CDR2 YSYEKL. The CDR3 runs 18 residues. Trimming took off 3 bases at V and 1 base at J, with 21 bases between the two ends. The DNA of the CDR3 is TGCGCCAGCAGCCACCCCGTGGAGGGAGGTATTCTCCAAGAGACCCAGTACTTC. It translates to CASSHPVEGGILQETQYF.